The 21 T cell receptor beta chains below were found in one sample sequenced in a study of blood T cell repertoires in COVID-19. Sequencing used immunoSEQ multiplex PCR; TCRdb keeps in-frame clones, though not all of them. The table lists hundreds of thousands of clones, around 81% of them singletons. The sequencing input was peripheral blood. These receptors were collected from a woman of 80 years or more with COVID-19, enrolled during active disease.

The chain carries TRBV3-1 (or the pseudogene TRBV3-2) and TRBJ1-5, with 7 bases lining up with TRBD1. This CDR3 is 16 amino acids long. V shed 5 bases and J 2 bases; nucleotides not matched to a gene: 9. Germline values: CDR1 LGHDT, CDR2 YNNKEL (reference sequence). CDR3 sequence: CASSYRGSEGNQPQHF. CDR3 DNA: TGTGCCAGCAGCTACAGGGGATCCGAGGGCAATCAGCCCCAGCATTTT.

The chain couples TRBV4-1 to TRBJ1-3; D is uncertain. This CDR3 is 15 amino acids long. Trimming cost V 4 bases and J 4 bases, with 14 bases left between them. The germline V gene encodes CDR1 MGHRA and CDR2 YSYEKL. The chain's CDR3 is CASSPHLGGGNTIYF. The CDR3 DNA is TGCGCCAGCAGCCCCCATCTCGGAGGGGGAAACACCATATATTTT.

This rearrangement joins TRBV5-5 to TRBJ1-2, with 10 bases lining up with TRBD1. The CDR3 loop spans 17 amino acids. CDR1 is SGHKS and CDR2 is YYEKEE in the germline V gene (reference sequence). V shed 0 bases and J 7 bases; nucleotides not matched to a gene: 12. The CDR3 is CASSLVVGTGDSRGYTF. Written as DNA, the CDR3 is TGTGCCAGCAGCTTGGTGGTTGGGACAGGGGATTCTCGTGGCTACACCTTC.

This sequence joins TRBV5-4 and TRBJ1-1, with D uncertain. The CDR3 spans 14 residues. Germline CDR1 is SGHNT and CDR2 is YYREEE (reference sequence). V shed 5 bases and J shed 1 base, with 12 bases lying between them. CDR3 sequence (DNA): TGTGCCAGCAGTTTCGGGATGGAGAACACTGAAGCTTTCTTT. Translation gives CASSFGMENTEAFF.

J is TRBJ1-5 and V is TRBV19; a weak D match, TRBD1 (5 bases). This CDR3 region has 14 residues. The V and J ends lost 3 bases and 7 bases respectively, with 13 bases between them. Germline V gene data show CDR1 as LNHDA and CDR2 as SQIVND (reference sequence). The chain's CDR3 is CASSIVPGAQPQHF. The CDR3 DNA reads as TGTGCCAGTAGTATTGTCCCTGGGGCCCAGCCCCAGCATTTT. The full variable domain, in which reference TRBV19 and TRBJ1-5 provide the parts outside the CDR3, is DGGITQSPKYLFRKEGQNVTLSCEQNLNHDAMYWYRQDPGQGLRLIYYSQIVNDFQKGDIAEGYSVSREKKESFPLTVTSAQKNPTAFYLCASSIVPGAQPQHFGDGTRLSIL.

The chain combines TRBV7-9 with TRBJ2-1, with 11 bases lining up with TRBD2. The J segment lost 7 bases and the V segment lost 0 bases, leaving 11 bases of the junction unmatched. The CDR3 consists of 18 residues. From germline, CDR1 is SEHNR and CDR2 FQNEAQ (reference sequence). CDR3 coding DNA: TGTGCCAGCAGCTTAGCGTTAATCGTGACTAGCGGGATAAATGAGCAGTTCTTC. Translating it yields CASSLALIVTSGINEQFF.

The genes are TRBV6-5 and TRBJ2-3; the match to TRBD2 covers 8 bases. V was clipped by 5 bases and J by 7 bases; unmatched bases: 5. Germline assignment: CDR1 MNHEY and CDR2 SVGAGI. CDR3 length equals 13 residues. The CDR3 loop reads CASSRLAGHTQYF. Written as DNA, the CDR3 is TGTGCCAGCAGTAGGTTAGCGGGACATACGCAGTATTTT.

The J gene is TRBJ2-5, the V gene TRBV6-6; D perhaps matches TRBD1 (5 bases). The CDR3 loop spans 13 amino acids. Germline V gene lookup returns CDR1 MNHNY and CDR2 SVGAGI (reference sequence). V dropped 6 bases and J dropped 2 bases, with 10 bases sitting between them. The CDR3 loop reads CASSLTVQETQYF. The CDR3 nucleotides are TGTGCCAGCAGCCTGACAGTGCAAGAGACCCAGTACTTC.

The rearrangement uses TRBV24-1 and TRBJ2-2; 9 nucleotides line up with TRBD1. CDR3 size: 16 residues. The V gene's germline CDR1 is KGHDR and CDR2 SFDVKD. V lost 3 bases to trimming and J lost 5 bases; unmatched junction nucleotides: 6. CDR3: CATSDPGQGRTGELFF. The CDR3 nucleotides are TGTGCCACCAGTGATCCCGGACAGGGGCGAACCGGGGAGCTGTTTTTT.

The chain joins TRBV19 to TRBJ1-1, with D uncertain. The germline V and J ends were trimmed by 7 bases and 11 bases, with 14 bases remaining between them. The CDR3 is made up of 11 amino acids. The germline CDR1 and CDR2 sequences are LNHDA and SQIVND (reference sequence). CDR3 in amino acids: CASIRPGKAFF. The CDR3 DNA is TGTGCCAGTATTCGCCCGGGGAAGGCTTTCTTT.

The chain uses TRBV28 and TRBJ2-7, with 7 bases fitting TRBD1. The CDR3 sequence is 16 residues long. J lost 5 bases, V lost 2 bases, and 12 bases had no gene match. Germline V gene lookup returns CDR1 MDHEN and CDR2 SYDVKM. The CDR3 reads CASSLTAGTVSHEQYF. CDR3 coding DNA: TGTGCCAGCAGTTTAACCGCCGGGACAGTGTCTCACGAGCAGTACTTC.

This clone was seen just once. The V call is TRBV6-5, the J call TRBJ2-1; D is perhaps TRBD2 (5 bases). The germline V gene has CDR1 MNHEY and CDR2 SVGAGI. This CDR3 region has 13 residues. V was cut by 8 bases and J by 4 bases, with 12 bases left in between. In DNA form, the CDR3 reads TGTGCCAGCGGTCGAGCGGCGTACAATGAGCAGTTCTTC. Protein sequence: CASGRAAYNEQFF.

The chain recombines TRBV5-5 with TRBJ2-7, with a weak D call TRBD1 (6 bases). This CDR3 contains 14 residues. Germline CDR1 is SGHKS and CDR2 is YYEKEE (reference sequence). Trimming cost V 3 bases and J 2 bases, with 12 bases left between them. CDR3 region: CASSSYRDTYEQYF. CDR3 in DNA: TGTGCCAGCAGCTCATACCGGGACACCTACGAGCAGTACTTC.

The rearrangement links TRBV27 to TRBJ2-1, with 12 bases identical to TRBD2. Germline V gives CDR1 MNHEY, CDR2 SMNVEV (reference sequence). V lost 5 bases to trimming and J lost 8 bases; unmatched junction nucleotides: 4. There are 14 residues in the CDR3. The CDR3 loop is CASSPRTSGDEQFF. CDR3 in DNA: TGTGCCAGCAGTCCGCGGACTAGCGGGGATGAGCAGTTCTTC.

The V gene is TRBV18, the J gene TRBJ2-5; D perhaps matches TRBD2 (5 bases). In germline, CDR1 is KGHSH, CDR2 LQKENI. The CDR3 covers 14 residues. Between the trimmed V and J ends, which lost 3 bases and 5 bases, there was a span of 13 bases. CDR3: CASSPPEVRETQYF. Here the CDR3 DNA reads TGTGCCAGCTCACCGCCGGAGGTTCGGGAGACCCAGTACTTC. The variable domain in full, with the rest retrieved from reference TRBV18 and TRBJ2-5, is NAGVMQNPRHLVRRRGQEARLRCSPMKGHSHVYWYRQLPEEGLKFMVYLQKENIIDESGMPKERFSAEFPKEGPSILRIQQVVRGDSAAYFCASSPPEVRETQYFGPGTRLLVL.

This rearrangement joins TRBV27 to TRBJ2-6; 12 bases align to TRBD1. The CDR3 loop spans 18 amino acids. Looked up from germline, CDR1 is MNHEY and CDR2 is SMNVEV (reference sequence). The J segment lost 4 bases and the V segment lost 5 bases, leaving 9 bases of the junction unmatched. The CDR3 spells CASSLGTGGAVGANVLTF. CDR3 DNA sequence: TGTGCCAGCAGTCTGGGGACAGGGGGCGCGGTGGGGGCCAACGTCCTGACTTTC.

V gene TRBV28 combines with J gene TRBJ2-1, with D possibly being TRBD2 (6 bases). CDR3 length equals 15 residues. Trimming took 6 bases from V and 5 from J, leaving 17 bases between them. The germline V gene has CDR1 MDHEN and CDR2 SYDVKM. The CDR3: CASRRRGTGNNEQFF. As DNA, the CDR3 is TGTGCCAGCAGGCGGCGCGGGACTGGAAACAATGAGCAGTTCTTC.

The rearrangement joins TRBV6-6 to TRBJ2-1, with 11 nucleotides matching TRBD2. The CDR3 is 15 residues long. The ends lost 2 bases at V and 7 bases at J; junction bases unmatched: 4. Per the germline V gene, CDR1 is MNHNY and CDR2 is SVGAGI (reference sequence). Here the CDR3 reads CASSYEASGRNEQFF. The CDR3 DNA reads as TGTGCCAGCAGTTACGAGGCTAGCGGGAGGAATGAGCAGTTCTTC.

On this clone: The sample holds other DNA sequences that translate to the same CDR3. This chain joins TRBV6-5 and TRBJ1-3, with 7 bases matching TRBD1. The germline CDR1 and CDR2 sequences are MNHEY and SVGAGI. The ends lost 5 bases at V and 4 bases at J; junction bases unmatched: 5. The CDR3 runs 14 residues. The CDR3 DNA follows: TGTGCCAGCAGTCGAGGACAGGAAGGAAACACCATATATTTT. It codes for CASSRGQEGNTIYF.

This clone was seen just once. This chain joins TRBV4-1 and TRBJ2-3; TRBD1 matches at 7 bases. CDR1 MGHRA and CDR2 YSYEKL come from the germline V gene. This CDR3 is built from 16 residues. Unmatched junction bases numbered 9, after V lost 6 bases and J lost 0 bases. The CDR3 DNA reads TGCGCCAGCAGTGACGGACAGGCCCTCAGCACAGATACGCAGTATTTT. It translates to CASSDGQALSTDTQYF.

The chain combines TRBV18 with TRBJ2-7; no definite D call. The germline V gene encodes CDR1 KGHSH and CDR2 LQKENI. Trimming took off 6 bases at V and 0 bases at J, with 9 bases between the two ends. This CDR3 contains 13 residues. The CDR3 reads CASSLGVSYEQYF. The CDR3 nucleotides are TGTGCCAGCTCTCTAGGAGTCTCCTACGAGCAGTACTTC. Full variable domain (rest looked up from reference TRBV18 and TRBJ2-7): NAGVMQNPRHLVRRRGQEARLRCSPMKGHSHVYWYRQLPEEGLKFMVYLQKENIIDESGMPKERFSAEFPKEGPSILRIQQVVRGDSAAYFCASSLGVSYEQYFGPGTRLTVT.